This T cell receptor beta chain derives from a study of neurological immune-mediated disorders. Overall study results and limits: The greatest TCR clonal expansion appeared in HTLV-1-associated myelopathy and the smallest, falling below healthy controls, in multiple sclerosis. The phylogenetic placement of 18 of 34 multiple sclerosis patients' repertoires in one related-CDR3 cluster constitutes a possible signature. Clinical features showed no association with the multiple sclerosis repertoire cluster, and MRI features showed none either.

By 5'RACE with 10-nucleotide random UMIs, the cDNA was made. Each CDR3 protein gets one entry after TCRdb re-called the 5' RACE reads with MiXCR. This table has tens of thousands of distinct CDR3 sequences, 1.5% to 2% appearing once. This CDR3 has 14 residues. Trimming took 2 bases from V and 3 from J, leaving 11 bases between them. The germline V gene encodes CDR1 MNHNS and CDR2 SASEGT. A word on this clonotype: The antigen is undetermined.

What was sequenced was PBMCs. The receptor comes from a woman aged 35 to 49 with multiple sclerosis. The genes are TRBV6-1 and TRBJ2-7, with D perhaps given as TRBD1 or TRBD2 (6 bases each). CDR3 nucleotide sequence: TGTGCCAGCAGTGAAATAGGAGGGGGCTACGAGCAGTACTTC. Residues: CASSEIGGGYEQYF.